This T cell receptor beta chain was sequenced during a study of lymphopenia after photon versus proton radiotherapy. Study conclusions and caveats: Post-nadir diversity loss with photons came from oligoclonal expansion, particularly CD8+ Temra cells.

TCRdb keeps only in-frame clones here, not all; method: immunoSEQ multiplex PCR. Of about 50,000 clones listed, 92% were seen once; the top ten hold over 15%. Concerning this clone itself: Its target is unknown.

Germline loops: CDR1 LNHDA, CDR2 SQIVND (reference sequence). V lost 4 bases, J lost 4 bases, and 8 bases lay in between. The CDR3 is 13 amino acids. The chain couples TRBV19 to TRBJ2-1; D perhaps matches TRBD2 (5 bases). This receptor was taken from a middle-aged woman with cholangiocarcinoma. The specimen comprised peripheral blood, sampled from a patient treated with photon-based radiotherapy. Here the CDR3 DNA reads TGTGCCAGTAGTAAACTAGTATACAATGAGCAGTTCTTC. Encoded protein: CASSKLVYNEQFF.